Here is one TCR beta chain with its context. TCRdb reprocessed the 5' RACE reads via MiXCR and lists one record per CDR3 protein. Of about 45,000 distinct CDR3 sequences listed, about 7% are singletons. The germline V gene has CDR1 MNHEY and CDR2 SMNVEV (reference sequence). V gave up 6 bases and J gave up 4 bases; unmatched junction bases: 6. The CDR3 length is 15 residues. This sample was taken from a study of T cells after yellow fever vaccination. Study-level results: The study noted that FACS-sorted repertoires could contain abundant clonotypes contaminating from the bulk population. Overall, a small share of clonotypes was seen in both CD4 and CD8 compartments. A weaker secondary response peaked on day 5, the primary on day 15.

The J gene is TRBJ2-5, the V gene TRBV27; 12 bases agree with TRBD2. Source: CD8+ T cells not binding an NS4B(214-222) dextramer, sorted from PBMCs, taken 45 days after the yellow fever booster vaccination. The clonotype originates from a man under 40 who received the YFV17D yellow fever vaccine. The CDR3 region has the DNA TGTGCCAGCAGCCTAGCGGGAGGGCTAGGAGAGACCCAGTACTTC. It specifies CASSLAGGLGETQYF.